This T cell receptor beta chain came from a study of molecular identifiers for immune sequencing clone quantification listed by TCRdb under 2018. Study-level background: For a replicate experiment, the RNA from either roughly 18,000 or 92,000 naive CD8 T cells was divided into five aliquots, and four of those aliquots went on to sequencing. The study was a methods study using CD8 T cells to benchmark molecular-identifier clustering-based TCR repertoire sequencing (MIDCIRS) and TCR RNA copy counting.

Libraries of naive CD8 T cells were generated from about 19,000 to 1,100,000 sorted cells, with 10%, 30% or 50% of the purified RNA used. On a BD FACSAria II, naive CD8 T cells were FACS-sorted as CD8+CD4-CCR7+CD45RA+ and collected into RLT Plus buffer. To test detection sensitivity, Jurkat RNA equivalent to nine to ten TCR copies was spiked into samples of about 20,000-1,100,000 naive CD8 T cells. Enrichment of CD8 T cells was done with RosetteSep CD8+ T Cell Enrichment Cocktail plus Ficoll-Paque, and ACK red cell lysis came afterward. Regarding this clonotype: It lacks a known antigen. The sample holds no much larger clone one base away, and base qualities are not on file.

The trim is 4 bases for V and 0 bases for J, with a gap of 10 bases between the germline ends. In the germline V gene, CDR1 corresponds to MDHEN and CDR2 to SYDVKM. The CDR3 runs 15 residues from the cysteine to the phenylalanine. CDR3 DNA only is kept here, 45 bases in frame from base 1. Points the paper makes about the study in general: Naive libraries contained spiked-in Jurkat TCR RNA (roughly 10 copies' worth), which is not part of the donor repertoire. Modeling gave approximately 3 recovered TCR RNA copies per cell versus about 10 by digital PCR, implying about 30% capture efficiency. Highly expanded clone sizes could be underestimated if identical TCR molecules share a barcode. Without barcode sub-clustering, chimeric consensus sequences inflated TCR diversity; chimeras reached as high as 47%. In CMV-specific effector cells, clones with more than 20 RNA copies accounted for over 97% of molecules, whereas in naive cells such clones accounted for under 1%. Spiked-in Jurkat TCR RNA equal to a single cell's worth was reported to be detectable even within 1,100,000 naive CD8 T cells.

Preparation of the library involved PCR. These reads were obtained on a NextSeq 500. Bulk TCR libraries were generated as previously described, with the TCR primers listed in Table S5 used. Purification of total RNA was performed with the Qiagen AllPrep DNA/RNA kit. Reads from multiple sequencing runs of the same library were pooled before analysis. The authors' pipeline ran thus. Reads were retained only if their TCR constant sequence matched exactly, and those retained reads were trimmed to 150 nt and grouped according to their 12-nt molecular barcodes. Reads in each barcode group were sub-clustered using a 15% Levenshtein threshold, and a quality-weighted consensus sequence was built for each RNA molecule. Non-functional sequences were excluded, and lower-count sequences lying one edit away from another sequence were also excluded. On the basis of fitting two negative binomial distributions, barcode sub-clusters with fewer than 20% of the maximum read count were discarded. Using fastp at Q25 and MiXCR, TCRdb reprocessed the public reads and kept productive beta chains. CDR3 protein sequences are deduplicated, and each keeps its most common genes and DNA. The V and J calls here are based on TCRdb, not the publication. Within this sample are a few hundred thousand distinct CDR3 sequences, with 25% of them counted one time only. The ten largest account for under 0.85% of the sample.

Recombination joined TRBV28 with TRBJ1-3; a tentative D match to TRBD1 spans 6 bases. Sequenced: naive CD8+ T cells from blood, with Jurkat cell RNA spiked in. The cell subset or site label on this specimen signifies: FACS-sorted CD8+CD4-CCR7+CD45RA+ naive T cells. The receptor's source is a human donor in good health. Some libraries in this study had Jurkat cell RNA spiked in. The DNA sequence is as follows: TGTGCCAGCAGTTCACAGGGCCTCTCTGGAAACACCATATATTTT. Translated, it gives CASSSQGLSGNTIYF.